This T cell receptor beta chain came from a study of blood T cell repertoires in COVID-19. The overall study: Italy, Spain and the United States were the sources of the convalescent and acute COVID-19 samples. The cDNA or gDNA used as material had been derived from T cells, B-cell-depleted T cells, or PBMCs.

Patients of the Seattle cohort, enrolled during active infection, were followed longitudinally. The authors' processing: For nucleated cells, counts were estimated from reference gene primer amplification. Measured with immunoSEQ multiplex PCR; TCRdb has only the in-frame clones, and not every one. That table supplies the V and J calls and clone size; D and trimming were determined from the DNA. The data contain about 330,000 clones, roughly 89% of them singletons. The CDR3 is made up of 13 amino acids. From germline, CDR1 is DFQATT and CDR2 SNEGSKA (reference sequence). V lost 3 bases, J lost 0 bases, and 8 bases lay in between.

This clonotype was obtained from a man younger than 45 with COVID-19, enrolled during active disease. Sequencing was carried out using peripheral blood. V usage is TRBV20-1 and J usage is TRBJ1-1; tentative D call: TRBD1 (5 bases). The CDR3 DNA sequence: TGCAGTGCTAGTGACAGCGTGAACACTGAAGCTTTCTTT. This translates into CSASDSVNTEAFF.